The source of this T cell receptor beta chain is a study of T cell repertoires in cytomegalovirus infection. Study overall: CMV infection and matching HLA type were both indicated by public TCR beta signatures.

Study results and limitations: Ex vivo responses were dominated by HLA-C-restricted CMV-specific TCR beta clonotypes.

TCRdb reprocessed the reads with MiXCR, giving one entry per CDR3 protein. The sample consists of tens of thousands of distinct CDR3 sequences, approximately 22% of them appearing once. On this clonotype itself: Its antigen is currently unknown.

The V gene's germline CDR1 is SGHVS and CDR2 FQNEAQ. The germline V and J ends were trimmed by 3 bases and 6 bases, with 5 bases remaining between them. The CDR3 length is 11 residues. The chain carries TRBV7-8 and TRBJ2-5, with D hard to call. This sequence originates from a human donor in good health (CMV status not recorded). Some clones in this sample may be carry-over from other donors' samples. Sequencing input: PBMCs, sequenced either directly or after in vitro stimulation (not recorded which). CDR3 coding DNA: TGTGCCAGCAGCTTTATACAGACCCAGTACTTC. Translation gives CASSFIQTQYF.